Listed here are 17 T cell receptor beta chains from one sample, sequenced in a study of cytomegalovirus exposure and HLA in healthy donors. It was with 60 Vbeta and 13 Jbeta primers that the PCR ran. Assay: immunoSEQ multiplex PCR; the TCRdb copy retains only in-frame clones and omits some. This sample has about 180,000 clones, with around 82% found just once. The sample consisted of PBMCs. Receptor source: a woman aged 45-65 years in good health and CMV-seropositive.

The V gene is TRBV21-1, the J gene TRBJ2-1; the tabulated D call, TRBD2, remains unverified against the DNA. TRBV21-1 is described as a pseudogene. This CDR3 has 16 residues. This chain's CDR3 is CASSKGRIAYTHEQFF. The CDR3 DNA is TGTGCCAGCAGCAAAGGGAGGATAGCGTATACCCATGAGCAGTTCTTC.

The CDR3 region is CASGGQEDQPQHF. The CDR3 bases are TGTGCCAGCGGGGGACAGGAGGATCAGCCCCAGCATTTT. The V and J genes are TRBV6-1 and TRBJ1-5; the match to TRBD1 covers 8 bases. Trimming cost V 8 bases and J 5 bases; bases outside gene matches: 5. The germline V gene encodes CDR1 MNHNS and CDR2 SASEGT. The CDR3 covers 13 residues.

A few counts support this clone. CDR3 loop: CASRPGQTNQPQHF. The CDR3, as DNA: TGTGCCAGCAGACCGGGACAGACTAATCAGCCCCAGCATTTT. This chain uses TRBV6-5 with TRBJ1-5; 7 nucleotides line up with TRBD1. The CDR3 loop spans 14 amino acids. With 6 bases clipped from V and 4 bases from J, the junction kept 6 bases outside the gene matches. The germline V gene has CDR1 MNHEY and CDR2 SVGAGI.

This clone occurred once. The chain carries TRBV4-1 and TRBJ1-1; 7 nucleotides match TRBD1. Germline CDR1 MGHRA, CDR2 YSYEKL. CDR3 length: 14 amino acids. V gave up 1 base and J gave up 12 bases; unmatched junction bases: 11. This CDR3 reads CASSQVYPGGKSFF. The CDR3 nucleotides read TGCGCCAGCAGCCAAGTATATCCAGGGGGGAAGTCTTTCTTT.

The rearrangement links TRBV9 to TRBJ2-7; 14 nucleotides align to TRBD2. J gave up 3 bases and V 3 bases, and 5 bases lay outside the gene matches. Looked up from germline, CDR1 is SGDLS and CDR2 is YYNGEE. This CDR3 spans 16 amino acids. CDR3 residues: CASSGGLAGDYYEQYF. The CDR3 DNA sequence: TGTGCCAGCAGCGGGGGACTAGCGGGGGACTACTACGAGCAGTACTTC.

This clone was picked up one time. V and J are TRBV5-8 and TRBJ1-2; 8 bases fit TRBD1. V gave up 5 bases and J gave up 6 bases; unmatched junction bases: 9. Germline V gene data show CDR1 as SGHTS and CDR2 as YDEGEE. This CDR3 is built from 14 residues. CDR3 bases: TGTGCCAGCAGTTTACGACAGGGGTTCGATGGCTACACCTTC. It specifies CASSLRQGFDGYTF. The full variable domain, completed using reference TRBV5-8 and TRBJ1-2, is EAGVTQSPTHLIKTRGQQATLRCSPISGHTSVYWYQQALGLGLQFLLWYDEGEERNRGNFPPRFSGRQFPNYSSELNVNALELEDSALYLCASSLRQGFDGYTFGSGTRLTVV.

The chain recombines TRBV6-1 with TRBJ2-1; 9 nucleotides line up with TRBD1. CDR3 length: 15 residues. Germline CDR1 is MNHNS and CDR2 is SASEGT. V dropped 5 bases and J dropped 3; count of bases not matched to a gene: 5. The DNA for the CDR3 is TGTGCCAGCAGTTCGACAGGGGGTGTCTACAATGAGCAGTTCTTC. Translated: CASSSTGGVYNEQFF.

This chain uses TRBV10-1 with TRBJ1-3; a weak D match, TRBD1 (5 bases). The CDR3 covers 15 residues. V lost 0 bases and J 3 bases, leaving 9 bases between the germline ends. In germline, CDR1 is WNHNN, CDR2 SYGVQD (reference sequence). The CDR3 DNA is TGCGCCAGCAGTGAGTCTGGTACAGGTGGAAACACCATATATTTT. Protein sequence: CASSESGTGGNTIYF.

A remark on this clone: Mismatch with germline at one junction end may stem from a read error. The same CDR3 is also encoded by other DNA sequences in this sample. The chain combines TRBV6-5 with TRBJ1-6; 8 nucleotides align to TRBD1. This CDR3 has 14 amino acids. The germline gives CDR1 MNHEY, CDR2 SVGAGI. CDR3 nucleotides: TGTGCCAGCAGTCGAACAGGGGGTAATTCCCCCCTCCACTTT. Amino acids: CASSRTGGNSPLHF.

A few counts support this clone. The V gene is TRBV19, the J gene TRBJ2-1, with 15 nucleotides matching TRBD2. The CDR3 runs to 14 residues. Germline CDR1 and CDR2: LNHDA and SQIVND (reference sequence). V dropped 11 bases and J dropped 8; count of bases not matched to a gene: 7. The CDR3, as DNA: TGTGCCTCCCGGACTAGCGGGGGGGCGCATGAGCAGTTCTTC. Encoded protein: CASRTSGGAHEQFF.

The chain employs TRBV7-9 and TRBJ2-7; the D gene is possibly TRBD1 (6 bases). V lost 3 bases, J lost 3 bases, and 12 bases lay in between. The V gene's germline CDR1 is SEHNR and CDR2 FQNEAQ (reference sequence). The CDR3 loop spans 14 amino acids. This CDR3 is CASSFRGMYYEQYF. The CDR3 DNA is TGTGCCAGCAGCTTCAGGGGAATGTACTACGAGCAGTACTTC.

For the CDR3, the DNA is TGCAGCGTTGTGCAAGGAGGGCCCTACGAGCAGTACTTC. Protein sequence: CSVVQGGPYEQYF. J is TRBJ2-7 and V is TRBV29-1; tentatively, D is TRBD2 (6 bases). V lost 4 bases and J lost 2, with 12 bases in between. CDR1 and CDR2 (germline): SQVTM, ANQGSEA. This CDR3 is built from 13 residues.

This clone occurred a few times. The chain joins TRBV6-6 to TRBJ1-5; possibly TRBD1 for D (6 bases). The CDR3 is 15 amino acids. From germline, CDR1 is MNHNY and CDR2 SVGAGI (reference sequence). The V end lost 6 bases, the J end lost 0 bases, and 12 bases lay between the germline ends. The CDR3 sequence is CASSQGQYSNQPQHF. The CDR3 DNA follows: TGTGCCAGCAGCCAAGGACAGTATAGCAATCAGCCCCAGCATTTT.

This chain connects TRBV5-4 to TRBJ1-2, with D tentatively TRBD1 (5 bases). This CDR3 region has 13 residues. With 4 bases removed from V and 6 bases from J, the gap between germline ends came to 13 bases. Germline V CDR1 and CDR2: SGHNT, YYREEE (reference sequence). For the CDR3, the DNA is TGTGCCAGCAGCGGGGGACTACAAGATGGCTACACCTTC. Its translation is CASSGGLQDGYTF.

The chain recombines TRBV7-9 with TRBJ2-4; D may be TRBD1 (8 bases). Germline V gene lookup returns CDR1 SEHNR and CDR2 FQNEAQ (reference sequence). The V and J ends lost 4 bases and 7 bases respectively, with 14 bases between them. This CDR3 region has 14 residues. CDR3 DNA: TGTGCCAGCAGCTCGACAGGGGAGGGGAACATTCAGTACTTC. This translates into CASSSTGEGNIQYF. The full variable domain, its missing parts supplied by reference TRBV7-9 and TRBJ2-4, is DTGVSQNPRHKITKRGQNVTFRCDPISEHNRLYWYRQTLGQGPEFLTYFQNEAQLEKSRLLSDRFSAERPKGSFSTLEIQRTEQGDSAMYLCASSSTGEGNIQYFGAGTRLSVL.

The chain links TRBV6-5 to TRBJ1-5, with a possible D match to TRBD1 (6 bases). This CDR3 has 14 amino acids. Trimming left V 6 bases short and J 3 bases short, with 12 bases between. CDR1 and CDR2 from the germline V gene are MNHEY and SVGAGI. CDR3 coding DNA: TGTGCCAGCAGCAAGGACAGAACCAATCAGCCCCAGCATTTT. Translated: CASSKDRTNQPQHF.

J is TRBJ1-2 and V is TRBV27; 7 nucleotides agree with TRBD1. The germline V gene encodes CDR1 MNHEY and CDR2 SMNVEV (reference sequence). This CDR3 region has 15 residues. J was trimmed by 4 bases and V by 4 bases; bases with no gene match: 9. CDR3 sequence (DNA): TGTGCCAGCAGTTCACAGGGGTTGAATTTCTATGGCTACACCTTC. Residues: CASSSQGLNFYGYTF.